One and the same sample provided the 21 T cell receptor beta chains below, sequenced in a study of T cells expressing NK-cell markers. TCRdb re-called the 5' RACE reads, yielding one record per CDR3 amino acid sequence without DNA. Here the sample table reports 140,000 or so distinct CDR3 sequences. The sequencing sample was made of blood T cells: a sorted CD56 or NKG2C T cell subset, CD4+ or CD8+ T cells, or bulk PBMC T cells (not recorded which). The receptor set was obtained from a man between 18 and 29 years old in good health.

The chain uses TRBV6-5 and TRBJ2-1; TCRdb reports TRBD2, a call that lacks DNA to check it against. From germline, CDR1 is MNHEY and CDR2 SVGAGI. The CDR3 has 14 residues. The CDR3 is CASSWAGLYNEQFF.

The chain carries TRBV9 and TRBJ2-1; TCRdb names TRBD1, which stays unverified in the absence of DNA. CDR3 size: 13 residues. Germline V gene sequence: CDR1 SGDLS, CDR2 YYNGEE. CDR3 residues: CASSSGAGGEQFF.

V is TRBV13 and J is TRBJ2-7; TCRdb's D gene call, TRBD2, goes unchecked for lack of DNA. The CDR3 length is 15 residues. CDR1 is PRHDT and CDR2 is FYEKMQ in the germline V gene (reference sequence). The CDR3 is CASSGSLAVAYEQYF.

The chain links TRBV6-5 to TRBJ2-3; TCRdb's assignment of TRBD1 cannot be checked, as there is no DNA. The CDR3 covers 15 residues. CDR1 is MNHEY, CDR2 SVGAGI, per germline. The CDR3 spells CASSYSGGNTDTQYF.

V is TRBV4-1 and J is TRBJ2-1; TCRdb's D call, TRBD2, is unchecked because there is no DNA. The germline V gene encodes CDR1 MGHRA and CDR2 YSYEKL. The length of the CDR3 is 16 residues. The CDR3 is CASSHPTSGLPNEQFF.

The rearrangement joins TRBV7-2 to TRBJ1-1; there is no DNA to check the TCRdb D call of TRBD1. This CDR3 spans 22 amino acids. CDR1 and CDR2 (germline): SGHTA, FQGNSA. The CDR3 reads CASAGWDTEAFFGQGTDTEAFF.

The rearrangement joins TRBV27 to TRBJ2-5; TCRdb's D call of TRBD1 is untestable without DNA. This CDR3 comprises 16 residues. Germline CDR1 is MNHEY and CDR2 is SMNVEV (reference sequence). The CDR3 spells CASRMNPGAHFETQYF.

The J gene is TRBJ1-5, the V gene TRBV27. Germline V gives CDR1 MNHEY, CDR2 SMNVEV (reference sequence). The CDR3 covers 15 residues. The CDR3 protein is CASSWRGYSNQPQHF.

The genes are TRBV6-2 or TRBV6-3 and TRBJ2-1; TCRdb indicates TRBD1, and absent DNA this call remains unverified. From germline, CDR1 is MNHEY and CDR2 SVGEGT. This CDR3 comprises 13 residues. The CDR3: CATWTGGYNEQFF.

V is TRBV3-1 and J is TRBJ1-2. Germline CDR1 reads LGHDT; CDR2 reads YNNKEL (reference sequence). The CDR3 consists of 13 residues. CDR3 amino acids: CASSQARTYGYTF.

This rearrangement joins TRBV29-1 to TRBJ2-1; the TRBD1 assignment by TCRdb is unverifiable without DNA. Germline assignment: CDR1 SQVTM and CDR2 ANQGSEA. CDR3 length: 14 residues. The CDR3 sequence is CSAKSGSSYNEQFF.

This sequence joins TRBV7-9 and TRBJ2-1; the TRBD2 assignment by TCRdb is unverifiable without DNA. The CDR3 is 16 amino acids. The germline V gene has CDR1 SEHNR and CDR2 FQNEAQ (reference sequence). CDR3 residues: CASSFTGTSANNEQFF.

This chain uses TRBV27 with TRBJ2-3. Germline V CDR1 and CDR2: MNHEY, SMNVEV (reference sequence). This CDR3 has 13 amino acids. The CDR3 reads CASSGAFTDTQYF.

This chain uses TRBV4-2 with TRBJ2-3. The germline V gene has CDR1 LGHNA and CDR2 YNFKEQ. The CDR3 extends over 14 amino acids. CDR3 region: CASSQGVVGDTQYF.

V is TRBV20-1 and J is TRBJ2-3; TCRdb picks TRBD2, but there is no DNA to check that call. The germline CDR1 and CDR2 sequences are DFQATT and SNEGSKA (reference sequence). This CDR3 is built from 20 residues. The CDR3 sequence is CSATQAGGLAGGPDTDTQYF.

The rearrangement links TRBV28 to TRBJ2-7; TCRdb reports TRBD2, a call that lacks DNA to check it against. The germline CDR1 and CDR2 sequences are MDHEN and SYDVKM. The CDR3 is made up of 14 amino acids. The CDR3 is CASSTSGTSGEQYF.

CDR3 residues: CASSSSAGTDSNQPQHF. This rearrangement joins TRBV27 to TRBJ1-5; the D call of TRBD1 rests on TCRdb alone, since no DNA is present to check it. This CDR3 is built from 17 residues. Germline CDR1 is MNHEY and CDR2 is SMNVEV (reference sequence).

CDR3 residues: CASQGAPYEQYF. The chain is built from TRBV27 and TRBJ2-7; the TCRdb D gene call, TRBD1, has no DNA to confirm it. The CDR3 has 12 amino acids. Germline V gene lookup returns CDR1 MNHEY and CDR2 SMNVEV (reference sequence).

The chain recombines TRBV3-1 with TRBJ2-5; TCRdb picks TRBD2, but there is no DNA to check that call. Germline lookup yields CDR1 LGHDT and CDR2 YNNKEL (reference sequence). The CDR3 sequence is 16 residues long. The chain's CDR3 is CASSQRLEREWETQYF.

The genes are TRBV30 and TRBJ2-3; TCRdb outputs TRBD2, but without DNA this stays unchecked. The CDR3 runs to 16 residues. Germline lookup yields CDR1 GTSNPN and CDR2 SVGIG (reference sequence). The CDR3 is CAWSELAGLSTDTQYF.

The V call is TRBV29-1, the J call TRBJ1-1; there is no DNA to check the TCRdb D call of TRBD1. The CDR3 covers 13 residues. The germline V gene has CDR1 SQVTM and CDR2 ANQGSEA. Here the CDR3 reads CSAPGSGNTEAFF.